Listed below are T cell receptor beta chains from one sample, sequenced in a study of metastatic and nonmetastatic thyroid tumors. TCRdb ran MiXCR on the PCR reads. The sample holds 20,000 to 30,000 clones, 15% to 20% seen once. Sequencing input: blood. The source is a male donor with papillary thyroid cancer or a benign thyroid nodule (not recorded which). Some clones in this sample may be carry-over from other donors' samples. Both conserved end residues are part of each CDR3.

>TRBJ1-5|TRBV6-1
CASSKGTQPKHF
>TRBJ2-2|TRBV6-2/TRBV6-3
CASSYAGQNTGELFF
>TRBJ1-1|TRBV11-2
CASSLVNQGSGRTEAFF
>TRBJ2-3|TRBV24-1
CATSERETTDTQYF
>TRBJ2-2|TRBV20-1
CSSRMLSAVELFF
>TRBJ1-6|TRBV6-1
CASRTGFNSPLHF
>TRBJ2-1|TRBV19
CASSIVGQSSYNEQFF
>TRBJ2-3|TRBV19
CASSENRGPNLHTQYF
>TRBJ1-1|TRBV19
CASRNRGANTEAFF
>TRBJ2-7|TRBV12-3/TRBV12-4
CASRGSGSGYEQYF
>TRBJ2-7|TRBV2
CASSGTRDRSMNEQYF
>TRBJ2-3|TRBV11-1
CASSPLGGGTDTQYF
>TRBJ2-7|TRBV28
CASSFPDNRGSEQYF
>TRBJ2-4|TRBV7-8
CASSSLAEIAKNIQYF
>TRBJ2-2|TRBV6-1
CASRDGQGALSGELFF
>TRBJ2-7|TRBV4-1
CASSPGGAGGDEQYF
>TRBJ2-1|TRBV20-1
CSASTVNEQFF
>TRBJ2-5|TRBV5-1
CASRRDRQETQYF
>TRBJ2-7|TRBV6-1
CASSLPPPGEECF
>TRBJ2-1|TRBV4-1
CASSQDFAGSSRNEQFF
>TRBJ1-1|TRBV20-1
CRGVRQNTEAFF
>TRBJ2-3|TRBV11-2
CATRAGFLADTQYF
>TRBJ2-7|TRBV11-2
CASSLVEGGIYEQYF
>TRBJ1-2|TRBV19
CASRNRDTNNYGYTF
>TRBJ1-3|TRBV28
CASSLSDSRNTIYF
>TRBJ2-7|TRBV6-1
CASSEYRAASYEQYF
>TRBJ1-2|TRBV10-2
CASSESPGGYGYTF
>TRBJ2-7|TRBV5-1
CASSLGQGSPYEQYF
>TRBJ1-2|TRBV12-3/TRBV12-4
CASSSPGGRYYGYTF
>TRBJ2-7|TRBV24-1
CVTSDAPGRGPNEQYF
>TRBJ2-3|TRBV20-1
CSAVGLLDTQYF
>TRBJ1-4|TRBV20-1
CSAFLEEKLFF
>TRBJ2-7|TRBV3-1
CASGPRWSGYEQYF
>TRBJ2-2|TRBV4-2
CASSQEEMGELFF
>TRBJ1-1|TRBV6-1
CASSAGLAMNTEAFF
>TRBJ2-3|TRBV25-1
CASSASSGRAGGTDTQYF
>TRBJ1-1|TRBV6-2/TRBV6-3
CASSYSTGNTEAFF
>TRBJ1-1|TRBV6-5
CASSYRVNTEAFF
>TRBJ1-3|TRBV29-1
CSVEGQLSGNTIYF
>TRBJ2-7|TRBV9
CASSAGGTRYEQYF
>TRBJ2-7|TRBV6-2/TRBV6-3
CASSGLADPTYEQYF
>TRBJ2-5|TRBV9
CASSSRGARETQYF
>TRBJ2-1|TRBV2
CASREDYNNEQFF
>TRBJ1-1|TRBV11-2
CASSLGGAGTEAFF
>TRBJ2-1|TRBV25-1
CASSDPGTTQFF
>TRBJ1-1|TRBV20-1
CSAMDRGSSGATEAFF
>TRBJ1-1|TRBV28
CASRLNQGGDTEAFF
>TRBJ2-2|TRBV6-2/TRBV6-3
CASSYNRRERTGELFF
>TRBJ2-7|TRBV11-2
CASSSCLAALERYF
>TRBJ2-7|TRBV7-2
CASSLGPREQYF
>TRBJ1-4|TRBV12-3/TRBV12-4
CASSGTGQGEKLFF
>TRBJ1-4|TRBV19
CASGSPRGKLFF
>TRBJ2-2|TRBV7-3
CASSLTTGTGELFF
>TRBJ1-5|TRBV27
CASSLSGIHPQHF